What follows describes a single TCR beta chain. Its antigen remains unknown. These data come from a study of shared clonotypes between healthy human individuals. Whole-study results and caveats: Non-shared clonotypes had lower generation probabilities than clonotypes shared by all four sorted-subset donors. Clonotype sharing across four donors was observed for 4% to 6.5% of naive CD4 clonotypes.

CD8 cells classed as naive were CD45RO-negative and positively selected for CCR7, excluding terminally differentiated effector memory CD45RA+ cells. Method: immunoSEQ multiplex PCR; TCRdb's copy keeps in-frame clones and lacks some. The table lists about 1.9 million clones, about 93% of them singletons. The TCR originated in a man between 18 and 29 years old in good health. Some clones in this sample may be carry-over from other donors' samples. Material for sequencing was naive CD8+ T cells from PBMCs.

Here the CDR3 reads CASSQAWRGLSNQPQHF. The DNA for the CDR3 is TGCGCCAGCAGCCAAGCTTGGCGGGGATTGAGCAATCAGCCCCAGCATTTT. V gene TRBV4-1 combines with J gene TRBJ1-5; D gene ambiguous. The length of the CDR3 is 17 residues. V was clipped by 1 base and J by 1 base, with 14 bases between them. CDR1 is MGHRA, CDR2 YSYEKL, per germline.